This T cell receptor (beta chain) was captured by sequencing in a study of cytomegalovirus exposure and HLA in healthy donors. Points from the study as a whole: Data from an earlier analysis indicated that most TCR beta V segments were productive either about 90% or about 30% of the time.

This clone turned up a few times. Its cognate antigen is unknown. The germline gives CDR1 SGHAT, CDR2 FQNNGV. This CDR3 is built from 14 residues. Germline trimming cut 5 bases from V and 2 bases from J; bases unmatched to any gene: 5. Both 60 Vbeta primers and 13 Jbeta primers went into the PCR. Original processing methods: The count from a later analysis was roughly 80 million unique TCR beta chains, 9.5 million to 13 million of them shared. The method was immunoSEQ multiplex PCR; TCRdb's version includes in-frame clones alone and lacks a portion of them. D and trimming were read from the DNA, whereas the V and J calls and clone size are those reported in that table. This sample has about 160,000 clones, with around 80% found just once.

The chain carries TRBV11-2 and TRBJ1-2, with 7 bases that match TRBD1. What was sequenced was PBMCs. The sequence derives from a man in his fifties in good health and CMV-seropositive. The CDR3 DNA sequence: TGTGCCAGCAGCACGAGGACAGGCAACTATGGCTACACCTTC. Its translation: CASSTRTGNYGYTF.